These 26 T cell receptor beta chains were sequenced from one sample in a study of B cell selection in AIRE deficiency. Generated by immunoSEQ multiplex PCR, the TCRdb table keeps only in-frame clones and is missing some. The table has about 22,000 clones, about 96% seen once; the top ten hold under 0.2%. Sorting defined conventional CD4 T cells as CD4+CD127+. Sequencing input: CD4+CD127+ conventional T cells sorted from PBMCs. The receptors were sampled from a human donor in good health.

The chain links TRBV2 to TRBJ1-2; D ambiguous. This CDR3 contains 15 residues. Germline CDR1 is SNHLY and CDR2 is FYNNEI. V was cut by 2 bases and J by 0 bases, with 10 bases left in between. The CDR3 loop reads CASSEYGEANYGYTF. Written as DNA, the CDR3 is TGTGCCAGCAGTGAATATGGTGAAGCTAACTATGGCTACACCTTC.

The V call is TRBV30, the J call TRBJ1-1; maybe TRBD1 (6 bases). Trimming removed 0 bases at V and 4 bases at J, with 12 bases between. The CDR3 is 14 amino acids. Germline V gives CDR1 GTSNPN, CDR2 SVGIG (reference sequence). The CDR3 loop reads CAWSVLLGATEAFF. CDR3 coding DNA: TGTGCCTGGAGTGTACTCTTGGGGGCCACTGAAGCTTTCTTT.

The CDR3 DNA follows: TGTGCCAGCAGTTTACTGGGACAGGCCTATGGCTACACCTTC. It codes for CASSLLGQAYGYTF. The chain employs TRBV2 and TRBJ1-2; 8 positions match TRBD1. There are 14 residues in the CDR3. Germline V CDR1 and CDR2: SNHLY, FYNNEI. Germline trimming cut 5 bases from V and 4 bases from J; bases unmatched to any gene: 6.

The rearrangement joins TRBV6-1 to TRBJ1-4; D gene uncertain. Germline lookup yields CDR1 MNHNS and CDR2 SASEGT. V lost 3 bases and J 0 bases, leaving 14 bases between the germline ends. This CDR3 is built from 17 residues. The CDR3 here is CASSDLGRLTTNEKLFF. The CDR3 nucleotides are TGTGCCAGCAGTGACTTGGGCAGGTTAACAACTAATGAAAAACTGTTTTTT.

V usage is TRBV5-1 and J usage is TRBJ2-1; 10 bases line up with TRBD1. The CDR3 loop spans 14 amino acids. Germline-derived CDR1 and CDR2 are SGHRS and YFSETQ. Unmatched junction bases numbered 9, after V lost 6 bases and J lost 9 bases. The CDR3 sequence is CASIRDRGASEQFF. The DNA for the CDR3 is TGCGCCAGCATCCGGGACAGGGGTGCCAGTGAGCAGTTCTTC.

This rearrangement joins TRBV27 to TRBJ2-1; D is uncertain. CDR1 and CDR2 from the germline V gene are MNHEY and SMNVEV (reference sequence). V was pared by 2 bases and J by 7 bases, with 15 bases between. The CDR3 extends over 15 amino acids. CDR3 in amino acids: CASSLTARSRNEQFF. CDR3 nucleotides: TGTGCCAGCAGTTTAACGGCTAGGAGCAGGAATGAGCAGTTCTTC.

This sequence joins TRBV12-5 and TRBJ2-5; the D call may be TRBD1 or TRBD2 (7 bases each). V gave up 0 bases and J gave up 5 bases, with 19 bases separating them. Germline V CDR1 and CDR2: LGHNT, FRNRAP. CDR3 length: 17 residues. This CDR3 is CASGLVPGGRGQETQYF. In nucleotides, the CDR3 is TGTGCTAGTGGTTTGGTACCCGGTGGGAGGGGGCAGGAGACCCAGTACTTC.

CDR3: CASSLAQGTEAFF. CDR3 bases: TGTGCCAGCAGCTTAGCCCAAGGGACTGAAGCTTTCTTT. The chain uses TRBV7-2 and TRBJ1-1; D gene uncertain. V lost 0 bases and J 5 bases, leaving 7 bases between the germline ends. Germline assignment: CDR1 SGHTA and CDR2 FQGNSA. The CDR3 has 13 amino acids.

The CDR3 reads CASSPINPGQGGQFF. The CDR3 nucleotides are TGTGCCAGCAGTCCTATCAACCCCGGACAGGGCGGGCAGTTCTTC. The chain links TRBV27 to TRBJ2-1; 8 bases match TRBD1. Per germline, CDR1 MNHEY and CDR2 SMNVEV (reference sequence). The V and J ends lost 5 bases and 12 bases, in that order; junction bases with no gene match: 15. This CDR3 is built from 15 residues.

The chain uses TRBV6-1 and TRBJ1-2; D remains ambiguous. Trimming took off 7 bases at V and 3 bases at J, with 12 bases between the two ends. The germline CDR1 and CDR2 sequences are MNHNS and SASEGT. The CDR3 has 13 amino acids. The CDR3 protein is CASNDMVHYGYTF. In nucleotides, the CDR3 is TGTGCCAGCAATGATATGGTACACTATGGCTACACCTTC.

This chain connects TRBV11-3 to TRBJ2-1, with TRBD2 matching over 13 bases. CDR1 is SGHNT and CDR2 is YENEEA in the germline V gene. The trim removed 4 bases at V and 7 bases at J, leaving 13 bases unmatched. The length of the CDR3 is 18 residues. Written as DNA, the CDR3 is TGTGCCAGCAGCTCGACTAGCGGGGGGTACCGGGTTGGAAATGAGCAGTTCTTC. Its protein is CASSSTSGGYRVGNEQFF.

CDR3 sequence (DNA): TGCGCCAGCAGCTTGGCGCTAGCGGTTCAGAACACCGGGGAGCTGTTTTTT. Residues: CASSLALAVQNTGELFF. The gene calls are TRBV5-1 and TRBJ2-2, with 7 positions matching TRBD2. Germline V CDR1 and CDR2: SGHRS, YFSETQ. V lost 0 bases, J lost 1 base, and 6 bases stayed unmatched. This CDR3 has 17 amino acids.

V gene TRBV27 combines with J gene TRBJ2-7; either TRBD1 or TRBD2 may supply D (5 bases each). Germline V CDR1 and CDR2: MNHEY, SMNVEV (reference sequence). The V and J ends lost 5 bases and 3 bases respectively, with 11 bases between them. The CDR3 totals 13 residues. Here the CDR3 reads CASSRQGRYEQYF. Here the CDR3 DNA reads TGTGCCAGCAGTCGTCAGGGACGCTACGAGCAGTACTTC.

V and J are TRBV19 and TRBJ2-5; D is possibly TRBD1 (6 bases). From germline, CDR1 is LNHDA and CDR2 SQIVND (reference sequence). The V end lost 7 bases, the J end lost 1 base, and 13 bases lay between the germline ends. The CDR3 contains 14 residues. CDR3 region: CASKGRGFQETQYF. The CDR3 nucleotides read TGTGCCAGTAAGGGCAGGGGCTTCCAAGAGACCCAGTACTTC.

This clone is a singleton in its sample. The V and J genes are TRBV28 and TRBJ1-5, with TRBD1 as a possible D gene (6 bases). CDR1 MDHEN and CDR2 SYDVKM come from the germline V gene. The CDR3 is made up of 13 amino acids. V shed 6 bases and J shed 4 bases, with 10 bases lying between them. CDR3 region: CASSRTENQPQHF. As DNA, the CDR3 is TGTGCCAGCAGCCGGACAGAGAATCAGCCCCAGCATTTT.

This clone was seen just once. The CDR3 here is CASSLVTSRTPAGNQPQHF. In nucleotides, the CDR3 is TGTGCCAGCAGTTTAGTTACCTCCCGGACACCGGCGGGCAATCAGCCCCAGCATTTT. The rearrangement links TRBV28 to TRBJ1-5; possible D gene TRBD1, 5 bases. Trimming shortened V by 2 bases and J by 2 bases, and 22 bases separated the two germline ends. Germline CDR1 and CDR2: MDHEN and SYDVKM. CDR3 length equals 19 residues.

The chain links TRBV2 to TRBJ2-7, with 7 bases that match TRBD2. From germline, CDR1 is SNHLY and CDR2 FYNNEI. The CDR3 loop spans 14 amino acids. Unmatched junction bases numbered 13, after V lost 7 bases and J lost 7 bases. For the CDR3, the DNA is TGTGCCAGCAACTCTAGACTAGCAGGTCTAGAGCAGTACTTC. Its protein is CASNSRLAGLEQYF. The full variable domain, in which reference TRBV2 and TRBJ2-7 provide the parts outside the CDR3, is EPEVTQTPSHQVTQMGQEVILRCVPISNHLYFYWYRQILGQKVEFLVSFYNNEISEKSEIFDDQFSVERPDGSNFTLKIRSTKLEDSAMYFCASNSRLAGLEQYFGPGTRLTVT.

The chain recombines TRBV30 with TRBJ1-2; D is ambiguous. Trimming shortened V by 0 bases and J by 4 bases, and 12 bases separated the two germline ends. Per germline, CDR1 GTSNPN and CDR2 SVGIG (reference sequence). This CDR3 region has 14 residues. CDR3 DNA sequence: TGTGCCTGGAGTGTAGAGGGCTTGGGCTATGGCTACACCTTC. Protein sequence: CAWSVEGLGYGYTF.

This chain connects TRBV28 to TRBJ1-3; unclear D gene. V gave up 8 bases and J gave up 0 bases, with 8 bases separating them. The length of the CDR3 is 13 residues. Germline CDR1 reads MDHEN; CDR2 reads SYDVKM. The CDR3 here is CASSLDSGNTIYF. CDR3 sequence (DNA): TGTGCCAGCTCGTTAGACTCTGGAAACACCATATATTTT.

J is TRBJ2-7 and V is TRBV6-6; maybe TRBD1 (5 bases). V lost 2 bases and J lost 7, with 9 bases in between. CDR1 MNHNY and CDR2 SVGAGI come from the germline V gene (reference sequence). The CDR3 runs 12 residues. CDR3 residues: CASSYKAGEQYF. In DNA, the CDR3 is TGTGCCAGCAGTTACAAGGCAGGGGAGCAGTACTTC.

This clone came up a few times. CDR3 DNA: TGTGCCAGCTCACCAGGGGGGCAATATATGAACACTGAAGCTTTCTTT. Translation: CASSPGGQYMNTEAFF. The gene calls are TRBV18 and TRBJ1-1; perhaps TRBD1 as D (6 bases). The ends were cut back, 2 bases at V and 0 bases at J, with 13 bases in the middle. The CDR3 is 16 residues long. Germline loops: CDR1 KGHSH, CDR2 LQKENI.

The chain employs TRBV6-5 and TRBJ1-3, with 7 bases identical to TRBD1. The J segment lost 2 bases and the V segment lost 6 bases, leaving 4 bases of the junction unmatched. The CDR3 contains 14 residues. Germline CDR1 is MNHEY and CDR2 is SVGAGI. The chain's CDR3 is CASRQTGPGNTIYF. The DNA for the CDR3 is TGTGCCAGCAGGCAGACAGGGCCTGGAAACACCATATATTTT.

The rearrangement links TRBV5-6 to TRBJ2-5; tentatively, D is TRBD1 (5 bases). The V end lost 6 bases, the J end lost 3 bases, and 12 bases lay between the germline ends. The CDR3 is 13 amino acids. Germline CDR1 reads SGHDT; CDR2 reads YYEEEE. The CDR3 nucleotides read TGTGCCAGCACCATGGGGCTGAAAGAGACCCAGTACTTC. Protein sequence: CASTMGLKETQYF.

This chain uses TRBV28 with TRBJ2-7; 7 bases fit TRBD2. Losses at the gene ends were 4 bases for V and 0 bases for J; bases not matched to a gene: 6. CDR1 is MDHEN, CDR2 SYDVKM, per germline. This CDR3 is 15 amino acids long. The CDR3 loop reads CASSYVGGSSYEQYF. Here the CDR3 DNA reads TGTGCCAGCAGTTATGTGGGGGGGAGCTCCTACGAGCAGTACTTC.

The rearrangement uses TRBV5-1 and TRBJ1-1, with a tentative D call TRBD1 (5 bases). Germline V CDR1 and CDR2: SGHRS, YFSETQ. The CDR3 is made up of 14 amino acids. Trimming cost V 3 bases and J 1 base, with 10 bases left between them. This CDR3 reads CASSSLGGNTEAFF. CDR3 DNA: TGCGCCAGCAGCTCCCTGGGGGGGAACACTGAAGCTTTCTTT. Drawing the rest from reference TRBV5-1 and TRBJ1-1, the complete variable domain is KAGVTQTPRYLIKTRGQQVTLSCSPISGHRSVSWYQQTPGQGLQFLFEYFSETQRNKGNFPGRFSGRQFSNSRSEMNVSTLELGDSALYLCASSSLGGNTEAFFGQGTRLTVV.

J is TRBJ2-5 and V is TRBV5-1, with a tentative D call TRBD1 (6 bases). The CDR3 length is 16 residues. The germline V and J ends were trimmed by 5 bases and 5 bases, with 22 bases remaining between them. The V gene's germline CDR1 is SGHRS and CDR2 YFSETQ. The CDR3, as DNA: TGCGCCAGCAGACAAACAGCTAGGGCAGGGGCGGAGACCCAGTACTTC. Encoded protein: CASRQTARAGAETQYF.